This T cell receptor beta chain was sequenced in a study of graft-versus-host responses after intestinal transplantation. Whole-study context: Anti-thymocyte globulin induction preceded roughly 3 years of tacrolimus and steroid maintenance in all recipients.

Study observations and caveats: Detected in recipient marrow were GvH clones, some of which were first observed in ileum or blood. Levels of circulating GvH clones at their peak were associated with early post-transplant HvG declines. The presence of high graft-versus-host to host-versus-graft clonal ratios in allografts characterized patients with graft-donor T cell macrochimerism.

Profiling relied on immunoSEQ multiplex PCR, and the TCRdb table lists in-frame clones only, not all of them. The top ten hold approximately 0.3% of the sample, which has about 90,000 clones, approximately 90% seen once. A remark on this clone: The antigen is undetermined.

This clonotype was sampled from a human donor who was the organ donor for an intestinal transplant. The source material was unstimulated CD4+ T cells sorted from spleen or lymph node cells, sampled before transplant.

The CDR3 DNA reads TGCGCCAGCAGCTTGGACAGGGCGAACACTGAAGCTTTCTTT. Its translation: CASSLDRANTEAFF. This sequence joins TRBV5-1 and TRBJ1-1, with D perhaps TRBD1 (6 bases). This CDR3 is 14 amino acids long. V lost 0 bases and J lost 1, with 7 bases in between. Germline V gene sequence: CDR1 SGHRS, CDR2 YFSETQ.